These 9 T cell receptor beta chains came from one sample sequenced in a study of blood T cells in healthy people across ages. A second PCR, run for roughly 7 to 12 cycles, used a sample-barcoded 5' primer plus a J-beta primer mix. TCRdb used MiXCR to reprocess the 5' RACE reads, holding one entry per CDR3 protein. The sample holds about 1.4 million distinct CDR3 sequences, almost 60% seen once. Sequencing used blood. The receptors were gathered from a man younger than 35 in good health.

This sequence joins TRBV4-2 and TRBJ2-3; maybe TRBD1 (5 bases). The V end lost 0 bases, the J end lost 1 base, and 17 bases lay between the germline ends. Germline V gene lookup returns CDR1 LGHNA and CDR2 YNFKEQ. CDR3 length equals 18 residues. As DNA, the CDR3 is TGTGCCAGCAGCCAAGATCCGGCAGGGAACCTCCGCACAGATACGCAGTATTTT. As protein: CASSQDPAGNLRTDTQYF.

The V call is TRBV29-1, the J call TRBJ1-1; no reliable D call. Per the germline V gene, CDR1 is SQVTM and CDR2 is ANQGSEA. V shed 7 bases and J shed 0 bases, with 12 bases lying between them. The CDR3 runs to 13 residues. The chain's CDR3 is CSASEGMNTEAFF. CDR3 DNA: TGCAGCGCCTCCGAGGGCATGAACACTGAAGCTTTCTTT.

This clonotype was observed a handful of times. This chain joins TRBV27 and TRBJ2-7; the D is unclear. V was pared by 6 bases and J by 4 bases, with 16 bases between. The CDR3 is 14 amino acids. Germline V gene data show CDR1 as MNHEY and CDR2 as SMNVEV (reference sequence). CDR3 amino acids: CASSRSDMTYEQYF. Here the CDR3 DNA reads TGTGCCAGCAGCAGGTCCGATATGACATACGAGCAGTACTTC.

V and J are TRBV5-1 and TRBJ1-5; TRBD1 matches at 12 bases. CDR3 size: 17 residues. J was trimmed by 2 bases and V by 4 bases; bases with no gene match: 7. Germline loops: CDR1 SGHRS, CDR2 YFSETQ. CDR3 bases: TGCGCCAGCAGCCCGGGACAGGGGGCTTCACGCAATCAGCCCCAGCATTTT. Its translation: CASSPGQGASRNQPQHF.

The chain couples TRBV12-3 or TRBV12-4 to TRBJ2-4; perhaps D is TRBD1 or TRBD2 (8 bases each). There are 13 residues in the CDR3. Deletions cut 8 bases from V and 13 bases from J, with 21 bases between. CDR3 protein: CASQGAGAGEQYF. Here the CDR3 DNA reads TGTGCCAGCCAGGGGGCGGGAGCGGGGGAGCAGTACTTC.

This clonotype appeared once. V is TRBV20-1 and J is TRBJ2-5; TRBD2 matches 7 bases. V was pared by 3 bases and J by 11 bases, with 18 bases of the junction left unmatched. The CDR3 runs to 15 residues. In germline, CDR1 is DFQATT, CDR2 SNEGSKA (reference sequence). CDR3 DNA sequence: TGCAGTGCTAGCAATGGGGGGGGAGGGGTAAATGAGCAGTACTTC. Encoded protein: CSASNGGGGVNEQYF.

A single count supports this clonotype. The rearrangement joins TRBV5-1 to TRBJ2-1; TRBD2 matches at 10 bases. This CDR3 is 18 amino acids long. V dropped 0 bases and J dropped 6; count of bases not matched to a gene: 12. Germline CDR1 reads SGHRS; CDR2 reads YFSETQ. Here the CDR3 DNA reads TGCGCCAGCAGCTTGGATCTAGCGGGAGCTCCCTGGGCCAATGAGCAGTTCTTC. Translating it yields CASSLDLAGAPWANEQFF.

The table lists this clonotype with a few counts. The chain combines TRBV7-2 with TRBJ1-4; D is unclear. Germline V gene lookup returns CDR1 SGHTA and CDR2 FQGNSA. Trimming took 5 bases from V and 7 from J, leaving 17 bases between them. The length of the CDR3 is 15 residues. Written as DNA, the CDR3 is TGTGCCAGCAGCGCCCGGACTGAGGTAGCTGAAAAACTGTTTTTT. This sequence encodes CASSARTEVAEKLFF.

In this sample, this clonotype turned up a few times. CDR3 loop: CASSPAGTEQFF. The CDR3 bases are TGTGCCAGCAGCCCCGCAGGGACCGAGCAGTTCTTC. This chain uses TRBV9 with TRBJ2-7; D possibly matches TRBD1 or TRBD2 (5 bases each). TRBJ2-1 matches the DNA end more closely, so the J call is doubtful. From germline, CDR1 is SGDLS and CDR2 YYNGEE. This CDR3 is 12 amino acids long.